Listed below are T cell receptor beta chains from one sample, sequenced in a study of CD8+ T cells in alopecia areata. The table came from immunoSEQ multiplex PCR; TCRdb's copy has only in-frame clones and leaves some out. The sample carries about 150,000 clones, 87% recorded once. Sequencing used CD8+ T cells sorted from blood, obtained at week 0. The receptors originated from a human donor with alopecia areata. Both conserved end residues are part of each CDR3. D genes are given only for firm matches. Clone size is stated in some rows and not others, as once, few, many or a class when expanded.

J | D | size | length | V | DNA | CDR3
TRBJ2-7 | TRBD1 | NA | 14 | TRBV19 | TGTGCCAGTAGTGTCTCGGGACAGGCCTACGAGCAGTACTTC | CASSVSGQAYEQYF
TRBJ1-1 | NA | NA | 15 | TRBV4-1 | TGCGCCAGCAGCCAATGGGGGCTGGGGAACACTGAAGCTTTCTTT | CASSQWGLGNTEAFF
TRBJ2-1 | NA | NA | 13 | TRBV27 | TGTGCCAGCAGTTTGGCCTCCTACAATGAGCAGTTCTTC | CASSLASYNEQFF
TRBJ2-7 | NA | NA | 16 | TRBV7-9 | TGTGCCAGCAGCGATCTCCTCTCGGGCCCTCTCCGCGAGCAGTACTTC | CASSDLLSGPLREQYF
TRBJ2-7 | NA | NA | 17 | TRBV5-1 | TGCGCCAGCAGCTTGTTTGGCTTGGGCAGTCGCCCCTACGAGCAGTACTTC | CASSLFGLGSRPYEQYF
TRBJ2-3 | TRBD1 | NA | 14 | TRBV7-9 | TGTGCCAGCAGCTTAGATCGGGACAGTGATACGCAGTATTTT | CASSLDRDSDTQYF
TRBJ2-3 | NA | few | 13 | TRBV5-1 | TGCGCCACCCTGGATTTAGGCACAGATACGCAGTATTTT | CATLDLGTDTQYF
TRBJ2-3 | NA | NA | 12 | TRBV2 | TGTGCCAGCAGTAGCGGCACAGATACGCAGTATTTT | CASSSGTDTQYF
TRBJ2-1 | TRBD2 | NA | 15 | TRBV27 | TGTGCCAGCAGTTTATCTGGCGGGAGGGGCGATGAGCAGTTCTTC | CASSLSGGRGDEQFF
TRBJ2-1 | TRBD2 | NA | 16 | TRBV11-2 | TGTGCCAGCAGCTTATTGACTAGCGGGGCCTACAATGAGCAGTTCTTC | CASSLLTSGAYNEQFF
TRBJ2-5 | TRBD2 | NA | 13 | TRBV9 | TGTGCCAGCAGCGAAAATAGCGGGATGCCCCAGTACTTC | CASSENSGMPQYF
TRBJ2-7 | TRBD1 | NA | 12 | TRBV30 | TGTGCCTGGAGAAACAGGGGTTACGAGCAGTACTTC | CAWRNRGYEQYF
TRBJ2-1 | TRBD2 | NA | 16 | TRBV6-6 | TGTGCCAGCAGCCCGCGTGTCCTAGCGGCCCACAATGAGCAGTTCTTC | CASSPRVLAAHNEQFF
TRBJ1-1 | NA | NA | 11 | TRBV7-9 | TGTGCCAGCATCGACGGGACTGAAGCTTTCTTT | CASIDGTEAFF
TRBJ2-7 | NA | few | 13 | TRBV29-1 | TGCAGCGTTGATGGGACATTACCCTACGAGCAGTACTTC | CSVDGTLPYEQYF
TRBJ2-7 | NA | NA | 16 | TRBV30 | TGTGCCGCGACCCTTGGTGAGAAACAGGGTCACTACGAGCAGTACTTC | CAATLGEKQGHYEQYF
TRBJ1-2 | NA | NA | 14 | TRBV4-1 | TGCGCCAGCAGCCAAGAGCCGGGGAACTATGGCTACACCTTC | CASSQEPGNYGYTF
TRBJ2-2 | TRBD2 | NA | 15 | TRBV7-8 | TGTGCCAGCAGCCAGCGGACTAGCTCAGCCGGGGAGCTGTTTTTT | CASSQRTSSAGELFF
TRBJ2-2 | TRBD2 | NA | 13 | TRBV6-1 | TGTGCCAGCACTAGCGGGGACACCGGGGAGCTGTTTTTT | CASTSGDTGELFF
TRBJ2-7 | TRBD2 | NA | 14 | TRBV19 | TGTGCCAGTAGTTTCGGGACTAGCTCCTACGAGCAGTACTTC | CASSFGTSSYEQYF
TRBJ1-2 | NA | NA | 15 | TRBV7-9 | TGTGCCAGCAGCCCACGTGGGGAAGGGCCCTATGGCTACACCTTC | CASSPRGEGPYGYTF
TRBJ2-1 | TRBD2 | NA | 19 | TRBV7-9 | TGTGCCAGCAGCTTAGCCATTTATGCTAGCGGGCCTACCTACAATGAGCAGTTCTTC | CASSLAIYASGPTYNEQFF
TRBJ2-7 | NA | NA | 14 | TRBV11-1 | TGTGCCAGCAGCCCCCCGACGACTACCTACGAGCAGTACTTC | CASSPPTTTYEQYF
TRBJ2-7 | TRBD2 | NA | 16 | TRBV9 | TGTGCCAGCAGCGAGGGGACTAGCGGGATATACTACGAGCAGTACTTC | CASSEGTSGIYYEQYF
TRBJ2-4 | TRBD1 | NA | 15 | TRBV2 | TGTGCCAGCAGTGAAACGGCAGGGACAGAAAACATTCAGTACTTC | CASSETAGTENIQYF
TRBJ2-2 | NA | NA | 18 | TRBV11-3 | TGTGCCAGCAGCTTAGACCCGGGTACAGACGCGAACACCGGGGAGCTGTTTTTT | CASSLDPGTDANTGELFF
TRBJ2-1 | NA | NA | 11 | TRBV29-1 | TGCAGCGCTAGGGTGAGCGATGAGCAGTTCTTC | CSARVSDEQFF
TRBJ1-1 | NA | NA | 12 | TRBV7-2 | TGTGCCAGCAGCCAAGGGTCTATTGAAGCTTTCTTT | CASSQGSIEAFF
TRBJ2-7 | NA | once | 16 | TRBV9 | TGTGCCAGCAGCGGAGAGGGGAGCGTCTTTGGCGACGAGCAGTACTTC | CASSGEGSVFGDEQYF
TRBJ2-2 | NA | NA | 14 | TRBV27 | TGTGCCAGCAGTTTAGGACGGGCCACCGGGGAGCTGTTTTTT | CASSLGRATGELFF
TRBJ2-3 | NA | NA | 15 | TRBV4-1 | TGCGCCAGCAGCCAAGAAACCGTTTACACAGATACGCAGTATTTT | CASSQETVYTDTQYF
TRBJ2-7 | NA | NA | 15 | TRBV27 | TGTGCCAGCAGTTTAATAGGAGGGAACCCCTACGAGCAGTACTTC | CASSLIGGNPYEQYF
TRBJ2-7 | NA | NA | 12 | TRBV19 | TGTGCCAGTAGTCCAGACGGTTTCTGGCAGTACTTC | CASSPDGFWQYF
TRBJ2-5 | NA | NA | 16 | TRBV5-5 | TGTGCCAGCAGCGACGCCGCCTGGCAGGGGTCCGGGACCCAGTACTTC | CASSDAAWQGSGTQYF
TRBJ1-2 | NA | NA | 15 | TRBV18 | TGTGCCAGCTCACCACCGCAGGGGATGATGCGTGGCTACACCTTC | CASSPPQGMMRGYTF
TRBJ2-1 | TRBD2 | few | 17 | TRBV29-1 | TGCAGCGTTGAAGGGACTAGTAAGATTGGCACCTACAATGAGCAGTTCTTC | CSVEGTSKIGTYNEQFF
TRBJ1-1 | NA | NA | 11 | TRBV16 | TGTGCCAGCAGCCGGTCCACCGAAGCTTTCTTT | CASSRSTEAFF
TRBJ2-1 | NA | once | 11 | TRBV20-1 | TGCAGTGCTAGAGAGGGATATGAGCAGTTCTTC | CSAREGYEQFF
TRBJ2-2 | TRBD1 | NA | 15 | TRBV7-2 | TGTGCCAGCAGCCTGGACAGGGGGCAAACCGGGGAGCTGTTTTTT | CASSLDRGQTGELFF
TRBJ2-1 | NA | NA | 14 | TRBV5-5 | TGTGCCAGCAGCTTAACGCGCTCCTACAATGAGCAGTTCTTC | CASSLTRSYNEQFF
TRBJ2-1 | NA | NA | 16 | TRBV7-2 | TGTGCCAGCAGCTTATACCTAGCCCTTGACTACAATGAGCAGTTCTTC | CASSLYLALDYNEQFF
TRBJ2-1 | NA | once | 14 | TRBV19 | TGTGCCAGTAGTTCGGGAACAGGCTACAATGAGCAGTTCTTC | CASSSGTGYNEQFF
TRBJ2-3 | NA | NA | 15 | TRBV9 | TGTGCCAGCAGCGTAGGGGGAGGCAGCACAGATACGCAGTATTTT | CASSVGGGSTDTQYF
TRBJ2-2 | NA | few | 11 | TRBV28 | TGTGCCAGCAGTTTTTCGCAGGAGCTGTTTTTT | CASSFSQELFF
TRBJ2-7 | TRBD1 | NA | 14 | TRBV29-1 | TGCAGCGTCGGAGGACAGGGGGCTTCCTACGAGCAGCACTTC | CSVGGQGASYEQHF
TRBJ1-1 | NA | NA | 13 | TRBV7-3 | TGTGCCAGCAGCTCGGCGGGGAACACTGAAGCTTTCTTT | CASSSAGNTEAFF